This T cell receptor (beta chain) was captured in a study of blood T cell repertoires in COVID-19. Study-level background: PBMCs, B-cell-depleted T cells, or T cells were the source of the cDNA or gDNA that made up the material.

Per the original data handling: Amplification with reference gene primers provided the estimates of nucleated cell counts. Assay used: immunoSEQ multiplex PCR; TCRdb lists only in-frame clones, some missing. Clone size and the V and J calls come from that table; the DNA yielded D and trimming. The table has 250,000 or so clones, under 95% seen once. Those enrolled, adults aged about 18 to 95 years, came from about 24 US areas. This CDR3 contains 14 residues. The ends were cut back, 4 bases at V and 0 bases at J, with 8 bases in the middle. Germline CDR1 and CDR2: SGHVS and FNYEAQ. The TCR comes from a middle-aged man who had been exposed to COVID-19. The chain uses TRBV7-6 and TRBJ2-3; D perhaps matches TRBD2 (5 bases). Source material: PBMCs or T cells enriched from blood (not recorded which). The CDR3 loop is CASSYGLSTDTQYF. CDR3 nucleotide sequence: TGTGCCAGCAGCTACGGACTTAGCACAGATACGCAGTATTTT.